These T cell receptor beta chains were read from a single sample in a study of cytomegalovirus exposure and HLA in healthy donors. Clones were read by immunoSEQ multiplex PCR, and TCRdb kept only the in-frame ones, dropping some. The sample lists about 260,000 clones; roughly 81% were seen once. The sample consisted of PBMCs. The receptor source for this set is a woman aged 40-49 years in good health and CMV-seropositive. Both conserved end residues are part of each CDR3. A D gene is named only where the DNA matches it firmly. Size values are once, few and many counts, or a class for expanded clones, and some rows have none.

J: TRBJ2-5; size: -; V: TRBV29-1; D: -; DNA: TGCAGCGCGAGGACTCAAGAGACCCAGTACTTC; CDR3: CSARTQETQYF
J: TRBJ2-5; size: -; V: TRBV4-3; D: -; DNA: TGCGCCAGCAGCCAAGTAGCCGCTCCCCAAGAGACCCAGTACTTC; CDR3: CASSQVAAPQETQYF
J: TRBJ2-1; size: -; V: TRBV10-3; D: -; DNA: TGTGCCATCAACCTGAGCAATGAGCAGTTCTTC; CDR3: CAINLSNEQFF
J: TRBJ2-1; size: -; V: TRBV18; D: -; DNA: TGTGCCAGCTCACCGTACGGGTTGAGCTCCTACAATGAGCAGTTCTTC; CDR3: CASSPYGLSSYNEQFF
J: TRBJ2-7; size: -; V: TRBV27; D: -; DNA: TGTGCCAGCAGTTTTCGGACTGGGGACTCCTACGAGCAGTACTTC; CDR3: CASSFRTGDSYEQYF
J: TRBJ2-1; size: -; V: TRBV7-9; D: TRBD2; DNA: TGTGCCAGCAGCATTAGCGGGAGAAATGAGCAGTTCTTC; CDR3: CASSISGRNEQFF
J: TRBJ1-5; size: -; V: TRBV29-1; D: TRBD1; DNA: TGCAGCGTGGCGACAGGGCGCGATCAGCCCCAGCATTTT; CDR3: CSVATGRDQPQHF
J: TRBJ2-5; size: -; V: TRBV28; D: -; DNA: TGTGCCAGCAGCGGGGGACAGCCACAGGGGACCCAGTACTTC; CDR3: CASSGGQPQGTQYF
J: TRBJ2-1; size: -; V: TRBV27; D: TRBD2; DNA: TGTGCCAGCAGTTCCGGACTAGCTAGGAATGAGCAGTTCTTC; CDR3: CASSSGLARNEQFF
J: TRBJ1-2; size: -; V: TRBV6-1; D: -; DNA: TGTGCCAGCAGTGAAGATGGGGGGTACTATGGCTACACCTTC; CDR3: CASSEDGGYYGYTF
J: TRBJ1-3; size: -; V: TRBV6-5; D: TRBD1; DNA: TGTGCCAGCAGTCCCCTGGACAGGTCGGGAAACACCATATATTTT; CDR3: CASSPLDRSGNTIYF
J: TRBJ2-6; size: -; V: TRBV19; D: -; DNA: TGTGCCAGTACCTTGGACAGAAGCTCTGGGGCCAACGTCCTGACTTTC; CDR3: CASTLDRSSGANVLTF
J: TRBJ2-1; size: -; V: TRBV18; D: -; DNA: TGTGCCAGCTCACTTCCAGACAGGAGCTCCTACAATGAGCAGTTCTTC; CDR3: CASSLPDRSSYNEQFF
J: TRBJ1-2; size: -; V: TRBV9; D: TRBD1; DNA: TGTGCCAGCAGCCCTAGGACAGGGCCTACCTATGGCTACACCTTC; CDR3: CASSPRTGPTYGYTF
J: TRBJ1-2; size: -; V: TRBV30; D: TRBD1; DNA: TGTGCCTGGGACAGGGATGGCTATGGCTACACCTTC; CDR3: CAWDRDGYGYTF
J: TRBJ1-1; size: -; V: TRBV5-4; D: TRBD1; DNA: TGTGCCAGCAGCTTAGATGGACAGGGGTACACTGAAGCTTTCTTT; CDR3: CASSLDGQGYTEAFF
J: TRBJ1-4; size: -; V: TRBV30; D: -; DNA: TGTGCCTCGCGGAGGGCGGATAATGAAAAACTGTTTTTT; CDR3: CASRRADNEKLFF
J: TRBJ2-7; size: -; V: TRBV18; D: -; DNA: TGTGCCAGCTCACCTCTCCAGCGGACCGGCTACGAGCAGTACTTC; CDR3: CASSPLQRTGYEQYF
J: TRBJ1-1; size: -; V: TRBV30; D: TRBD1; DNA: TGTGCCTGGAGGCGAGACCCGACAGGCTGGAACAGGGGGCGAACTGAAGCTTTCTTT; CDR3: CAWRRDPTGWNRGRTEAFF
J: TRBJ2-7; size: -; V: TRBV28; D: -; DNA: TGTGCCAGCAGCCGCCCCTACGAGCAGTACTTC; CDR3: CASSRPYEQYF
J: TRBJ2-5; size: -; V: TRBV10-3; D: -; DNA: TGTGCCATCTCGGTAGATAAGACCCAGTACTTC; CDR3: CAISVDKTQYF
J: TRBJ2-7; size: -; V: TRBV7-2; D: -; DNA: TGTGCCAGCAGCTTAGACTCGGACATTTACGAGCAGTACTTC; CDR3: CASSLDSDIYEQYF
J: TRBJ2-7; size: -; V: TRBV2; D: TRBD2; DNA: TGTGCCAGCAGTCCTGGACTAGCGGGAGGATCCTACGAGCAGTACTTC; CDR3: CASSPGLAGGSYEQYF
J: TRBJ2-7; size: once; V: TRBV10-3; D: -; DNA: TGTGCCATCAGTGAGTCGAGGGGGATACTCTCTAACGAGCAGTACTTC; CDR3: CAISESRGILSNEQYF
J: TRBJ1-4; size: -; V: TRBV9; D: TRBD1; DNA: TGTGCCAGCAGCACCCAGGGGGCCAATGAAAAACTGTTTTTT; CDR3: CASSTQGANEKLFF
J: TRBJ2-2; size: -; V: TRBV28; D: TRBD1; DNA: TGTGCCAGCAGCCCCGGGACAGGGGACACCGGGGAGCTGTTTTTT; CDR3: CASSPGTGDTGELFF
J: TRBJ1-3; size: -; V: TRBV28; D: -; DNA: TGTGCCAGCAGTTCCCAACGACAGTCTGGAAACACCATATATTTT; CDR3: CASSSQRQSGNTIYF
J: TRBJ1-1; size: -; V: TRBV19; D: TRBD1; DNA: TGTGCCACCCAGGGACAGGGGATTGGCGAGGACACTGAAGCTTTCTTT; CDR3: CATQGQGIGEDTEAFF
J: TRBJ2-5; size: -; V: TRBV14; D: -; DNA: TGTGCCAGCAGCCTGGCCTATAGCGTTCACCAAGAGACCCAGTACTTC; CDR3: CASSLAYSVHQETQYF